This T cell receptor beta chain was captured by sequencing in a study of blood T cell repertoires in COVID-19. Across the whole study: COVID-19 samples from acute and convalescent phases originated in the United States, Italy and Spain. The cDNA or gDNA used as material had been derived from T cells, B-cell-depleted T cells, or PBMCs.

Per the study methods: Reference gene primer amplification yielded estimated nucleated cell counts. The table came from immunoSEQ multiplex PCR; TCRdb's copy has only in-frame clones and leaves some out. Clonal size and the V and J genes are those of that table, whereas D and trimming came from the DNA. The data show around 250,000 clones, with approximately 85% seen just once and roughly an eighth held by the top ten. This TCR was sampled from a man older than 75 with acute or convalescent COVID-19. Sample: peripheral blood.

The CDR3 spells CASGADNEQFF. The CDR3 DNA follows: TGTGCCAGCGGGGCTGATAACGAGCAGTTCTTC. The chain carries TRBV2 and TRBJ2-1; D is possibly TRBD1 (5 bases). Per the germline V gene, CDR1 is SNHLY and CDR2 is FYNNEI. This CDR3 has 11 residues. Trimming took off 8 bases at V and 10 bases at J, with 12 bases between the two ends.